This TCR beta chain was observed in a study of T cells in Graves' hyperthyroidism and ophthalmopathy. Patients were excluded for uncontrolled infection, other autoimmune disease, pregnancy or lactation. Used for diagnoses were clinical symptoms, serum thyroxine and TRAb, thyroid ultrasound and orbital computed tomography. The PBMCs were sourced from fresh peripheral blood (approximately 10 ml). Researchers took RNA transcripts and amplified the TCR beta CDR3 regions from them. In the first-round RT-PCR of the TCR CDR3, the HTBI primer set was used. TCRdb reanalysed the multiplex PCR reads using MiXCR and keeps one entry per CDR3 protein. The sample includes about 500,000 distinct CDR3 sequences, around 16% of them seen just once. The CDR3 length is 16 residues. The V gene end was trimmed by 10 bases and the J gene end by 1 base; junction bases not matched to a gene: 6. Germline assignment: CDR1 SNHLY and CDR2 FYNNEI.

This sequence originates from a young woman with Graves' ophthalmopathy. The chain is built from TRBV2 and TRBJ2-1, with 14 nucleotides matching TRBD2. The specimen was blood. The CDR3 region has the DNA TGTGCCACTCCGGGACTAGCGGGAGTTTCCTACAATGAGCAGTTCTTC. Translating it yields CATPGLAGVSYNEQFF. Based on the CDR3 plus reference TRBV2 and TRBJ2-1, the full variable domain is EPEVTQTPSHQVTQMGQEVILRCVPISNHLYFYWYRQILGQKVEFLVSFYNNEISEKSEIFDDQFSVERPDGSNFTLKIRSTKLEDSAMYFCATPGLAGVSYNEQFFGPGTRLTVL.